The T cell receptor beta chain described here comes from a study of T cell responses to AZD1222 COVID-19 vaccine. Across the whole study: Second-dose groups at about 4 or about 12 weeks were pooled.

The CDR3 consists of 14 residues. The V gene end was trimmed by 3 bases and the J gene end by 9 bases; junction bases not matched to a gene: 5. CDR1 is SGDLS, CDR2 YYNGEE, per germline. To note about this clone: What it recognizes is unknown.

Findings and caveats of the study: Increases in Spike-specific TCR breadth and depth were seen after two AZD1222 doses.

TCRdb's copy holds only in-frame clones and misses some; the assay was immunoSEQ multiplex PCR. This sample has roughly 160,000 clones, with 94% found just once. The sequence was obtained from an adult in good health. V usage is TRBV9 and J usage is TRBJ2-1, with TRBD2 identical over 11 bases. The sample consisted of peripheral blood, taken on day 0 of AZD1222 vaccination. Here the CDR3 DNA reads TGTGCCAGCAGCGGTCTAGCGGGAGGAGGTGAGCAGTTCTTC. Residues: CASSGLAGGGEQFF. Full variable domain (rest looked up from reference TRBV9 and TRBJ2-1): DSGVTQTPKHLITATGQRVTLRCSPRSGDLSVYWYQQSLDQGLQFLIQYYNGEERAKGNILERFSAQQFPDLHSELNLSSLELGDSALYFCASSGLAGGGEQFFGPGTRLTVL.